This TCR beta chain was identified during a study of vaccination and CD4 T cells after COVID-19. Study-level results: A median of 86.3% of reactive clones, in convalescent patients, became evident only post-vaccination. Relatively small numbers of convalescent patients were studied, with no early post-infection timepoints included.

As to this clonotype: The antigen remains unidentified.

Germline lookup yields CDR1 LNHNV and CDR2 YYDKDF (reference sequence). This CDR3 has 17 amino acids. Trimming stripped 1 base from V and 5 bases from J, with 20 bases between. Sequencing of DNA taken from cultured CD4+ T cells relied on the Oncomine TCR Beta short-read assay. TCRdb reprocessed the PCR reads via MiXCR and lists one record per CDR3 protein. The data show approximately 15,000 distinct CDR3 sequences, approximately 71% seen once. Stated treatment: approximately nine-day PBMC culture with coronavirus spike peptide pools or control peptides (ViraFEST assay). First, ViraFEST expanded antigen-specific T cells with peptide pools, and next it sequenced the TCRs.

The clonotype comes from a human donor who had recovered from COVID-19. Sequenced input: CD4+ T cells from blood, cultured in vitro. V gene TRBV15 combines with J gene TRBJ2-5; D might be TRBD1 (5 bases). DNA for the CDR3: TGTGCCACCAGCAGAGGGGGCCTGCAGGGTGTAGGGGAGACCCAGTACTTC. It translates to CATSRGGLQGVGETQYF. The variable domain in full, completed from reference TRBV15 and TRBJ2-5, reads DAMVIQNPRYQVTQFGKPVTLSCSQTLNHNVMYWYQQKSSQAPKLLFHYYDKDFNNEADTPDNFQSRRPNTSFCFLDIRSPGLGDTAMYLCATSRGGLQGVGETQYFGPGTRLLVL.